These T cell receptor beta chains were read from a single sample in a study of T cell responses to AZD1222 COVID-19 vaccine. The method was immunoSEQ multiplex PCR; TCRdb's version includes in-frame clones alone and lacks a portion of them. The sample contains 150,000 to 200,000 clones, roughly nine tenths of which appear only once. The input for sequencing was peripheral blood, taken 28 days after the second AZD1222 dose. Receptors originate from an adult who received the AZD1222 COVID-19 vaccine. CDR3s include the opening cysteine and the closing phenylalanine or tryptophan. Fields, in order: CDR3 DNA, CDR3 protein, D gene, J gene, clone size, V gene. D genes are given only for firm matches. Where a row states a size, it is once, few, many or the class of an expanded clone; other rows omit it.

CDR3 DNA: TGTGCCAGCAGTGAAGTAACAGGGAGTAGTGCCTATGGCTACACCTTC; CDR3 protein: CASSEVTGSSAYGYTF; D gene: .; J gene: TRBJ1-2; clone size: .; V gene: TRBV6-1
CDR3 DNA: TGCGCCAGCCAACGAGAAGGGACAAGTCACGAGCAGTACTTC; CDR3 protein: CASQREGTSHEQYF; D gene: .; J gene: TRBJ2-7; clone size: .; V gene: TRBV5-1
CDR3 DNA: TGTGCCAGCAGCCCATCTTCGGGCGTATACCTAGCGGGTAGTTACAATGAGCAGTTCTTC; CDR3 protein: CASSPSSGVYLAGSYNEQFF; D gene: TRBD2; J gene: TRBJ2-1; clone size: .; V gene: TRBV7-6
CDR3 DNA: TGTGCCAGCAGCCAGGAGAGCACAGATACGCAGTATTTT; CDR3 protein: CASSQESTDTQYF; D gene: .; J gene: TRBJ2-3; clone size: .; V gene: TRBV3-1/TRBV3-2
CDR3 DNA: TGTGCCAGGGGGCCAAGGGAGAAGCGAGATCAGCCCCAGCATTTT; CDR3 protein: CARGPREKRDQPQHF; D gene: .; J gene: TRBJ1-5; clone size: .; V gene: TRBV9
CDR3 DNA: TGTGCCAGCAGCTCCGGAGTGGTCAATGAGCAGTTCTTC; CDR3 protein: CASSSGVVNEQFF; D gene: .; J gene: TRBJ2-1; clone size: .; V gene: TRBV7-8
CDR3 DNA: TGTGCCAGCAGCCAAGTGGATGAAAAACTGTTTTTT; CDR3 protein: CASSQVDEKLFF; D gene: .; J gene: TRBJ1-4; clone size: .; V gene: TRBV3-1/TRBV3-2
CDR3 DNA: TGTGCCAGCAGCCTTCGCAGCTATGGCTACACCTTC; CDR3 protein: CASSLRSYGYTF; D gene: .; J gene: TRBJ1-2; clone size: .; V gene: TRBV7-9
CDR3 DNA: TGCGCCAGCGGGGGGGGCGATACGCAGTATTTT; CDR3 protein: CASGGGDTQYF; D gene: .; J gene: TRBJ2-3; clone size: .; V gene: TRBV10-2
CDR3 DNA: TGCGCCAGCAGCTTGGGTTCCGGCCACCAAGAGACCCAGTACTTC; CDR3 protein: CASSLGSGHQETQYF; D gene: .; J gene: TRBJ2-5; clone size: .; V gene: TRBV5-1
CDR3 DNA: TGTGCCAGCTCACCACCGCAGGGGGCCAAAGCTTTCTTT; CDR3 protein: CASSPPQGAKAFF; D gene: TRBD1; J gene: TRBJ1-1; clone size: once; V gene: TRBV18
CDR3 DNA: TGTGCCAGCAGTGGGGCCGGAGTGTATCAGCCCCAGCATTTT; CDR3 protein: CASSGAGVYQPQHF; D gene: .; J gene: TRBJ1-5; clone size: .; V gene: TRBV2
CDR3 DNA: TGTGCCAGCAGCCCGAGAACAGGATCCTACGAGCAGTACTTC; CDR3 protein: CASSPRTGSYEQYF; D gene: .; J gene: TRBJ2-7; clone size: .; V gene: TRBV7-9
CDR3 DNA: TGTGCCAGCAGCCAGGCCCCCCAGGGATACACAACTAATGAAAAACTGTTTTTT; CDR3 protein: CASSQAPQGYTTNEKLFF; D gene: .; J gene: TRBJ1-4; clone size: .; V gene: TRBV4-2
CDR3 DNA: TGTGCCAGCAGCCAAGATGCGACCGGGACTGCGGGTGTAGAGGTCCAGTACTTC; CDR3 protein: CASSQDATGTAGVEVQYF; D gene: .; J gene: TRBJ2-5; clone size: .; V gene: TRBV3-1/TRBV3-2
CDR3 DNA: TGTGCCAGTAGTATGTTCCCAGGACAGGGGGCAGGGCAGCCCCAGCATTTT; CDR3 protein: CASSMFPGQGAGQPQHF; D gene: TRBD1; J gene: TRBJ1-5; clone size: .; V gene: TRBV19